This T cell receptor beta chain was identified in a study of shared clonotypes between healthy human individuals. Study findings and constraints: The study drew on few donors, limiting represented genetic and exposure-history diversity.

For this clone: Its antigen is undetermined.

Positively selected for CCR7, the CD45RO-negative cells used as naive CD8 cells excluded terminally differentiated effector memory CD45RA+ cells. Free of recent acute infections or vaccinations, the donors were healthy HIV-negative adults. Each PCR replicate from the sorted subsets contained about 200 ng DNA, which is tens of thousands of T cell genomes. Sequenced by immunoSEQ multiplex PCR; TCRdb stores in-frame clones only, minus some. The data show roughly 550,000 clones, 95% to 96% seen once. The germline V and J ends were trimmed by 0 bases and 0 bases, with 12 bases remaining between them. Germline V gives CDR1 SGDLS, CDR2 YYNGEE. The CDR3 has 16 amino acids.

The sequencing sample was made of naive CD8+ T cells sorted from blood. The receptor was isolated from a woman aged 25 to 39 in good health. V and J are TRBV9 and TRBJ1-1; possibly TRBD1 for D (5 bases). This CDR3 is CASSVVPPGLNTEAFF. In DNA form, the CDR3 reads TGTGCCAGCAGCGTAGTTCCTCCGGGACTGAACACTGAAGCTTTCTTT.